Listed below are T cell receptor beta chains from one sample, sequenced in a study of response to subunit inactivated influenza vaccine. TCRdb re-analysed the RT-PCR reads in MiXCR, keeping a single row per CDR3 protein. The table records 550,000 to 800,000 distinct CDR3 sequences, around 14% of them present only once. The specimen comprised PBMCs from blood, sampled 11 to 12 days after vaccination. The receptors were gathered from a man in his forties or fifties who received an inactivated influenza vaccine. The CDR3 runs from the conserved cysteine through the conserved F or W. The D gene is left open where the match is weak. The listing skips clone size in some rows; elsewhere it reads once, few, many or a size class.

TRBJ2-7 | . | few | TRBV3-1 | CASSQGWRNEQYF | TGTGCCAGCAGCCAAGGCTGGCGAAACGAGCAGTACTTC
TRBJ2-1 | . | many | TRBV5-1 | CASSSRQRASSYNEQFF | TGCGCCAGCAGCTCGAGACAGCGGGCCAGCTCCTACAATGAGCAGTTCTTC
TRBJ1-4 | TRBD1 | . | TRBV7-8 | CASSGRDRANGLFF | TGTGCCAGCAGCGGCCGGGACAGGGCGAACGGGCTGTTTTTT
TRBJ2-7 | TRBD1 | . | TRBV27 | CASSKYRGLRYEQYF | TGTGCCAGCAGCAAATACAGGGGGTTAAGATACGAGCAGTACTTC
TRBJ1-5 | . | few | TRBV7-8 | CASSLALGDQPQHF | TGTGCCAGCAGCTTGGCCCTGGGGGATCAGCCCCAGCATTTT
TRBJ2-7 | TRBD1 | once | TRBV5-1 | CASSLSPGQRAYEQYF | TGCGCCAGCAGCCTTTCCCCGGGACAGCGAGCCTACGAGCAGTACTTC
TRBJ2-5 | . | few | TRBV7-2 | CASSPRGGFQETQYF | TGTGCCAGCAGCCCACGGGGCGGTTTTCAAGAGACCCAGTACTTC
TRBJ2-7 | . | . | TRBV7-2 | CASSLVSEVPYEQYF | TGTGCCAGCAGCTTGGTCTCAGAGGTCCCCTACGAGCAGTACTTC
TRBJ1-4 | . | . | TRBV15 | CAALGATNEKLFF | TGTGCCGCCTTGGGCGCAACTAATGAAAAACTGTTTTTT
TRBJ1-2 | . | . | TRBV28 | CASSAHRADYGYTF | TGTGCCAGCAGTGCTCACAGGGCGGACTATGGCTACACCTTC
TRBJ2-1 | TRBD2 | many | TRBV24-1 | CATSDRASGRAYNEQFF | TGTGCCACCAGTGATAGGGCTAGCGGGAGGGCCTACAATGAGCAGTTCTTC
TRBJ2-3 | . | . | TRBV19 | CASSIAGSPADTQYF | TGTGCCAGTAGTATAGCGGGCTCGCCGGCAGATACGCAGTATTTT
TRBJ2-1 | TRBD2 | . | TRBV29-1 | CSGTGGSYNEQFF | TGCAGCGGGACGGGGGGCTCCTACAATGAGCAGTTCTTC
TRBJ2-7 | . | few | TRBV21-1 | CASSDSGSFSYEQYF | TGTGCCAGCAGTGATAGCGGGAGTTTCTCCTACGAGCAGTACTTC
TRBJ2-3 | TRBD1 | . | TRBV4-3 | CASSQDTGGWDTQYF | TGCGCCAGCAGCCAGGATACAGGGGGGTGGGATACGCAGTATTTT
TRBJ1-1 | . | few | TRBV12-3/TRBV12-4 | CASSLMGGVTEAFF | TGTGCCAGCAGTTTAATGGGGGGTGTCACTGAAGCTTTCTTT
TRBJ2-1 | . | few | TRBV7-9 | CASSLRAGHYNEQFF | TGTGCCAGCAGCTTAAGGGCGGGTCACTACAATGAGCAGTTCTTC
TRBJ2-1 | TRBD2 | few | TRBV7-9 | CASSLIAVRAGNNEQFF | TGTGCCAGCAGCCTTATCGCGGTGCGAGCGGGAAACAATGAGCAGTTCTTC
TRBJ1-3 | . | few | TRBV6-1 | CASSKDSVSGNTIYF | TGTGCCAGCAGTAAAGACAGTGTCTCTGGAAACACCATATATTTT
TRBJ1-3 | . | . | TRBV19 | CASSIRSGNTIYF | TGTGCCAGTAGTATTCGGTCTGGAAACACCATATATTTT
TRBJ2-7 | . | few | TRBV6-5 | CASSHSGRNVLYEQYF | TGTGCCAGCAGTCACTCTGGACGGAACGTTCTCTACGAGCAGTACTTC
TRBJ1-2 | . | few | TRBV12-3/TRBV12-4 | CASSYTGSYGYTF | TGTGCCAGCAGCTATACAGGGTCCTATGGCTACACCTTC
TRBJ1-6 | . | few | TRBV18 | CASSPRDDSPLHF | TGTGCCAGCTCACCCAGGGATGATTCACCCCTCCACTTT
TRBJ2-2 | . | many | TRBV5-6 | CASTRPGWTANTGELFF | TGTGCCAGCACCCGCCCGGGTTGGACAGCGAACACCGGGGAGCTGTTTTTT
TRBJ1-1 | . | . | TRBV29-1 | CSTDRRETEAFF | TGCAGCACAGACCGGAGGGAAACTGAAGCTTTCTTT